The present TCR beta chain was sequenced within a study of T cell responses to AZD1222 COVID-19 vaccine. The study, taken as a whole, reports: The study identified only a handful of AZD1222 recipients as seropositive at baseline. Epitopes outside B.1.351 and B.1.1.7 mutated regions reportedly drew nearly half of spike TCRs. The sample set comprised mostly white British donors with more females, and clonal diversity was possibly underestimated. Samples come after the peak T cell response, not at day 14.

About this clone itself: Its matching antigen is unknown.

Using immunoSEQ multiplex PCR, the repertoire was profiled, and TCRdb retains in-frame clones only, with some absent. The sample gives more than 110,000 clones, over 75% of which show up once; around 3.7% is in the top ten. This sample comprised peripheral blood, obtained on day 0 of AZD1222 vaccination. The origin of this receptor is an adult in good health.

CDR3 coding DNA: TGTGCCAGCAGCTTAGGACTAGCGGGGGACACAGATACGCAGTATTTT. Its protein product is CASSLGLAGDTDTQYF. The chain recombines TRBV5-6 with TRBJ2-3, with 13 nucleotides matching TRBD2. V lost 2 bases and J lost 2; bases outside the gene matches: 2. CDR1 and CDR2 (germline): SGHDT, YYEEEE. CDR3 length equals 16 residues.